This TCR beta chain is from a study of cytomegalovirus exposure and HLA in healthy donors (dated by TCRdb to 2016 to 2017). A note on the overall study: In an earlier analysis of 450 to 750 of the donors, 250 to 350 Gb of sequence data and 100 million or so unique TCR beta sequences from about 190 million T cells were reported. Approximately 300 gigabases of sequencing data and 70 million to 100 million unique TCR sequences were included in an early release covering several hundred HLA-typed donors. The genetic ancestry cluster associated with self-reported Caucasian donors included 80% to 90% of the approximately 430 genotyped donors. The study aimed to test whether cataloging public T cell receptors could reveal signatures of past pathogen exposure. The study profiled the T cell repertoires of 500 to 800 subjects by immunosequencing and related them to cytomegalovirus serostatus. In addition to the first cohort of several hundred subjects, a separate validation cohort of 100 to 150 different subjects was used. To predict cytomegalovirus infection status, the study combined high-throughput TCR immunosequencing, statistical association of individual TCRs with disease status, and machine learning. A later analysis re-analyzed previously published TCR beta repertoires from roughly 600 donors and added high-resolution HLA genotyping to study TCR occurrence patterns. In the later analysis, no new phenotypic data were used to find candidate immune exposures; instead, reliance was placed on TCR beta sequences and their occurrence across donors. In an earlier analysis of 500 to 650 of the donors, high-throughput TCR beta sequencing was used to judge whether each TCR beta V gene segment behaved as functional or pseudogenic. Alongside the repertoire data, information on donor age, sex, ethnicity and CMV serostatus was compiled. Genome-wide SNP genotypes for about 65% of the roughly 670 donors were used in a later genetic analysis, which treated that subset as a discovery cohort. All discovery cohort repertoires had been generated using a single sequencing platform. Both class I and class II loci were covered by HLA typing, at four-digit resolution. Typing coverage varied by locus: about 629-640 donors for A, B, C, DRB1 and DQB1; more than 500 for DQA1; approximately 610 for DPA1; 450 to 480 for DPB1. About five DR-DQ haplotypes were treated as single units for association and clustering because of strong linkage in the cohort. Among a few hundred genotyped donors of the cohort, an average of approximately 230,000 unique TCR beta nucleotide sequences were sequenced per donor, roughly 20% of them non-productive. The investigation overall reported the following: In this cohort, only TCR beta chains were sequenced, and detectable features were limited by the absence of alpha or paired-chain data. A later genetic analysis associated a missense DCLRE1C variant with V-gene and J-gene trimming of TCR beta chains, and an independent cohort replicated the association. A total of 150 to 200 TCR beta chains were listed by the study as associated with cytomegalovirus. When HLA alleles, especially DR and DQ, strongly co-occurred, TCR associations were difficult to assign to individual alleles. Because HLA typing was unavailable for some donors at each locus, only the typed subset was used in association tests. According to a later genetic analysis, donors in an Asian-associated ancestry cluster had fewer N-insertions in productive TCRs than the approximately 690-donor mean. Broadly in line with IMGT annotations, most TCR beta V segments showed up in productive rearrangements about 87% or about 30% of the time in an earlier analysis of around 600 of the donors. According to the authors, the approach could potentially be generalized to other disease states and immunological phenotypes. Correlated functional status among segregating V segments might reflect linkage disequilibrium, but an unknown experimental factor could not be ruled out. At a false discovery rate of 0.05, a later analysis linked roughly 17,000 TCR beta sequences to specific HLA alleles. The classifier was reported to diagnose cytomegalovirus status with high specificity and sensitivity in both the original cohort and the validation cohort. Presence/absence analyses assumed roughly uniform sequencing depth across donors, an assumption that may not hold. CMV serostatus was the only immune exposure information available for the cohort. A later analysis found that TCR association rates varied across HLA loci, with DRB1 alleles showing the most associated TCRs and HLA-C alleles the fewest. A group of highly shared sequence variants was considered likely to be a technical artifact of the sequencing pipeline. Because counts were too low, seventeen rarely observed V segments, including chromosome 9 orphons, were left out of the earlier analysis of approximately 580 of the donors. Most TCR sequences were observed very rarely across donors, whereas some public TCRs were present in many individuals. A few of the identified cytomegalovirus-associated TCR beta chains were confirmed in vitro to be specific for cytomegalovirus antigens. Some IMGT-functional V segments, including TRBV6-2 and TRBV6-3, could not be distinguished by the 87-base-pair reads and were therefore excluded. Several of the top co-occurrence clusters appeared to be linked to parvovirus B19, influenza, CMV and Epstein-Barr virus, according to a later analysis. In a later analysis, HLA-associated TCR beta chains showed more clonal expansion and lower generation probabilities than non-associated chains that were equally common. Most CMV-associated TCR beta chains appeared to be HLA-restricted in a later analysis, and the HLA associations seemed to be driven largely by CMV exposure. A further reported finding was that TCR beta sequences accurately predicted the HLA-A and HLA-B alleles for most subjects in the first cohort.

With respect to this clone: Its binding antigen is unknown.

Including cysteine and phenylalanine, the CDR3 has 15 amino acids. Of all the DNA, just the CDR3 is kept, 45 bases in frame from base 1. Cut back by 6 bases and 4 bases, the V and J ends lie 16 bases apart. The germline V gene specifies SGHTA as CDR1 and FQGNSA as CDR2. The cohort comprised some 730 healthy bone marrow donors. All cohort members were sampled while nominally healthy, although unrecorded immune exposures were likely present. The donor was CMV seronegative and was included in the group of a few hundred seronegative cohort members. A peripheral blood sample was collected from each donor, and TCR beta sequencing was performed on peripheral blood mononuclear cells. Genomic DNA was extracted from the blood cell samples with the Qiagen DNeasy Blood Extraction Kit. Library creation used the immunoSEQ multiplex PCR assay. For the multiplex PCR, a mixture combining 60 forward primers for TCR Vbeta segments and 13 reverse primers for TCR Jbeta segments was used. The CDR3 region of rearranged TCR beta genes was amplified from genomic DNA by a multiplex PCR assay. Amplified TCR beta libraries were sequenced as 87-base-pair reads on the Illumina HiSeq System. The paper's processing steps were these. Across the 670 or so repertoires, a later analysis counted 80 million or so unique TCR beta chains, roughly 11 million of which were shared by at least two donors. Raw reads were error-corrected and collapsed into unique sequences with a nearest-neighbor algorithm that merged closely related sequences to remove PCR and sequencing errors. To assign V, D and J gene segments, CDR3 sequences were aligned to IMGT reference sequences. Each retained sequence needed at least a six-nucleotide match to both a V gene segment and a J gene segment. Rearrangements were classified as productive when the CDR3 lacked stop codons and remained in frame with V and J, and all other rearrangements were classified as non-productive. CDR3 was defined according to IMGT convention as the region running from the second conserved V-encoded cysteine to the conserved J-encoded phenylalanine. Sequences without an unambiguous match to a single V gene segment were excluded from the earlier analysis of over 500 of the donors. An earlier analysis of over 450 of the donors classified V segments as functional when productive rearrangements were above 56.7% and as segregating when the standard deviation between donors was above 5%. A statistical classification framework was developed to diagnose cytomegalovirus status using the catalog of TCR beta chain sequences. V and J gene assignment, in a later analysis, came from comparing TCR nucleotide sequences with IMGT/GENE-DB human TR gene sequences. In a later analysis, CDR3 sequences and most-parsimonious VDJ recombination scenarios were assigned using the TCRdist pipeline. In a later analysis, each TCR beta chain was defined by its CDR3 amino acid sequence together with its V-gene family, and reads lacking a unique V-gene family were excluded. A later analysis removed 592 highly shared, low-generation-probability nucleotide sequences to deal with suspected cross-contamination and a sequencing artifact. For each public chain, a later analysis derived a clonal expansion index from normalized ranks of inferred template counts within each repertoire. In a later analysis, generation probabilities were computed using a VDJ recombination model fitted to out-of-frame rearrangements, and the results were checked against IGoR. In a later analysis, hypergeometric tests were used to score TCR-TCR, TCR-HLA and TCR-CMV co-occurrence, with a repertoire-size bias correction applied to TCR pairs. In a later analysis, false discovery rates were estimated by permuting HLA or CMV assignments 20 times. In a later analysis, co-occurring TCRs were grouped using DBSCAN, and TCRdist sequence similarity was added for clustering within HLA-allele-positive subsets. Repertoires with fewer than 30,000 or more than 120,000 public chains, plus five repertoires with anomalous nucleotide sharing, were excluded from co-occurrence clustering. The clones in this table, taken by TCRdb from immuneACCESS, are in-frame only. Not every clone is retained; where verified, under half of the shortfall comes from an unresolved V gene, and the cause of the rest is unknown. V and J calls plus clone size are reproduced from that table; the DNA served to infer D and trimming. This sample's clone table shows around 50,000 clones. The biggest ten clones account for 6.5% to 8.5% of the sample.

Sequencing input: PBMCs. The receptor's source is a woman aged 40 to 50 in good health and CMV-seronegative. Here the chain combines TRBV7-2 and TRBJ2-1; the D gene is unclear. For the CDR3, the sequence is CASSPFAIGYNEQFF. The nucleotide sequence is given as TGTGCCAGCAGTCCTTTCGCGATCGGGTACAATGAGCAGTTCTTC.